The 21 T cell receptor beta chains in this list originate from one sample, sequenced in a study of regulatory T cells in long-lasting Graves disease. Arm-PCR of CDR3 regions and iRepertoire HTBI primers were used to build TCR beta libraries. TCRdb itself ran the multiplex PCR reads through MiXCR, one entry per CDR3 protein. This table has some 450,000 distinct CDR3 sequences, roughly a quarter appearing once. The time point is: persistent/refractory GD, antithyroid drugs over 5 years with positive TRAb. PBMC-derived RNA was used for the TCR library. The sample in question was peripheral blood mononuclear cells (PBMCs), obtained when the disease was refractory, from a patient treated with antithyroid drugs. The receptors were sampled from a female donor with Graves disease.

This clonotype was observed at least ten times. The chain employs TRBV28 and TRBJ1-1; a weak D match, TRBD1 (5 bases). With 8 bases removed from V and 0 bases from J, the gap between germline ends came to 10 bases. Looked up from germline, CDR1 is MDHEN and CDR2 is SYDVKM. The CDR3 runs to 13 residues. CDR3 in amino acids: CASSRGMNTEAFF. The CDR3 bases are TGTGCCAGCTCGAGGGGTATGAACACTGAAGCTTTCTTT.

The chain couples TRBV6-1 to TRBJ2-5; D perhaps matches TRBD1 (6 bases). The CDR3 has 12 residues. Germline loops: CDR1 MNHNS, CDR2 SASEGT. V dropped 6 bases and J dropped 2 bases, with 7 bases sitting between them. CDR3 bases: TGTGCCAGCAGACAGGGACAAGAGACCCAGTACTTC. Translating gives CASRQGQETQYF.

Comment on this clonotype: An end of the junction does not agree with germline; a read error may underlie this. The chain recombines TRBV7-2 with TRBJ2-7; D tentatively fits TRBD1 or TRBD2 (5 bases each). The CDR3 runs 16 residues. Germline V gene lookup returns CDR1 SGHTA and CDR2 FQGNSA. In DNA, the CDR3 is TGTGCCGGCAGCCAAAAAGTCGGGACGGGACCCTACGAGCAGTACTTC. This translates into CAGSQKVGTGPYEQYF.

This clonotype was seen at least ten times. The CDR3 sequence: CASSLGATNEKLFF. The CDR3 DNA is TGTGCCAGCAGTTTAGGAGCAACTAATGAAAAACTGTTTTTT. The chain couples TRBV12-3 or TRBV12-4 to TRBJ1-4; D gene uncertain. This CDR3 has 14 amino acids. Trimming took 1 base from V and 0 from J, leaving 3 bases between them.

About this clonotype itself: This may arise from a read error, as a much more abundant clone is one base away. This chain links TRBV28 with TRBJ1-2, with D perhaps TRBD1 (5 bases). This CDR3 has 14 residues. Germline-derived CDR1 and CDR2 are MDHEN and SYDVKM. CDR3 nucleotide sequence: TGTACCAGCAGCCTCGCCCGGACCGGGGGTGGCTACACCTTC. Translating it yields CTSSLARTGGGYTF.

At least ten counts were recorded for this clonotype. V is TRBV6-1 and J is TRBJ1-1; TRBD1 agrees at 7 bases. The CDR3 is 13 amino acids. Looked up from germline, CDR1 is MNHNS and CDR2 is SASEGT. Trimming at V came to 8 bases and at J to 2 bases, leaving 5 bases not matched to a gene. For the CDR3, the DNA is TGTGCCAGCGAGGACAGGCCAAACACTGAAGCTTTCTTT. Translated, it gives CASEDRPNTEAFF.

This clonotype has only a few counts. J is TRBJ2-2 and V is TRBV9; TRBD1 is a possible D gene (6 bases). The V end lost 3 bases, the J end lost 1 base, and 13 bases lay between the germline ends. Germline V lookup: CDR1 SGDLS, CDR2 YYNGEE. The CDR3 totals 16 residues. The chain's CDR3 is CASSAQPGQNTGELFF. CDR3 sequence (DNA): TGTGCCAGCAGCGCCCAACCGGGACAGAACACCGGGGAGCTGTTTTTT.

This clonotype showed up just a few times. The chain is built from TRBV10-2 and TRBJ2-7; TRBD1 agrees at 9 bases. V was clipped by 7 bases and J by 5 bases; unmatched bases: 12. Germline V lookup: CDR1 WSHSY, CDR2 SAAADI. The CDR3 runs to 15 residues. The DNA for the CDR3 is TGCGCCAGCACCAGAAACCCGACAGGGGGGGACGAGCAGTACTTC. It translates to CASTRNPTGGDEQYF.

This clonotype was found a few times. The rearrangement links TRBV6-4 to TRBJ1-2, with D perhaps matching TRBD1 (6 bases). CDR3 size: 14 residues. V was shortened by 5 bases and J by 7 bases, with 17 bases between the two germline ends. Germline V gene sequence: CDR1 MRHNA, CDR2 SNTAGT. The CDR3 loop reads CASSSSWGGPGYTF. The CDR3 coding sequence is TGTGCCAGCAGTTCGTCATGGGGGGGCCCTGGCTACACCTTC.

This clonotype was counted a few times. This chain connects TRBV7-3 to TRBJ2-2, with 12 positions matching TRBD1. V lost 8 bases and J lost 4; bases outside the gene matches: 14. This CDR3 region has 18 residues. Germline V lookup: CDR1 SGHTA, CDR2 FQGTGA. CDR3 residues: CASRSGTGGAGSTGELFF. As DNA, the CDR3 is TGTGCCAGCCGGAGCGGGACAGGGGGCGCGGGGAGCACCGGGGAGCTGTTTTTT.

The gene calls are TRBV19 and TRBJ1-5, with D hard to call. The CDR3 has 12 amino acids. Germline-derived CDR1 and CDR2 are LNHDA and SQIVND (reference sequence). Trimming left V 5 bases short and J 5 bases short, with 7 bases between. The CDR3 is CASSRLDQPQHF. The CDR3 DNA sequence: TGTGCCAGTAGTCGCCTTGATCAGCCCCAGCATTTT.

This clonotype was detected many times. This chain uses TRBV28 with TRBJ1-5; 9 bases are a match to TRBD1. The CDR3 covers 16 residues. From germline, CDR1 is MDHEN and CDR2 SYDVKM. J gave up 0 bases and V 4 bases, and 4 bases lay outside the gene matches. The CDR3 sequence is CASSSRDRDSNQPQHF. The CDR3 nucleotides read TGTGCCAGCAGTTCCAGGGACAGGGATAGCAATCAGCCCCAGCATTTT.

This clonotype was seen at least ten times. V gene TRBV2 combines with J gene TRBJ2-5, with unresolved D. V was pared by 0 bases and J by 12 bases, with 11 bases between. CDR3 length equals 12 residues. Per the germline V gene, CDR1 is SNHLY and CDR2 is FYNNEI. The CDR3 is CASSEAGRRKYF. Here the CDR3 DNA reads TGTGCCAGCAGTGAAGCCGGGCGGCGAAAGTACTTC.

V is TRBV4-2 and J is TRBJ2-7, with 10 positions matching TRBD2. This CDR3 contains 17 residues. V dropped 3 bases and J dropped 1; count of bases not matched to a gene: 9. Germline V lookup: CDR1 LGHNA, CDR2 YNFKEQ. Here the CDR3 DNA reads TGTGCCAGCAGCCAGAAGGCTCCGGGACTAGCGTCCTACGAGCAGTACTTC. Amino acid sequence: CASSQKAPGLASYEQYF.

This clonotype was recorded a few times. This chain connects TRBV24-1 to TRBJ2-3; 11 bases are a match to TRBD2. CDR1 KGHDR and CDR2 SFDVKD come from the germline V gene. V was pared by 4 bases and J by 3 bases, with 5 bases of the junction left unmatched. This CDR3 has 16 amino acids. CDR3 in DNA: TGTGCCACCAGTGAATGGACTAGCGGGTCTACAGATACGCAGTATTTT. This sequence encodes CATSEWTSGSTDTQYF.

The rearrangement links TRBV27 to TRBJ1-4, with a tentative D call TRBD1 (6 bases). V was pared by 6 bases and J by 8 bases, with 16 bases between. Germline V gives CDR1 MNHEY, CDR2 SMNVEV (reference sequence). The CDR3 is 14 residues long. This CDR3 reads CASRGPGVGEKLFF. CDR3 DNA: TGTGCCAGCAGGGGACCAGGGGTCGGGGAAAAACTGTTTTTT.

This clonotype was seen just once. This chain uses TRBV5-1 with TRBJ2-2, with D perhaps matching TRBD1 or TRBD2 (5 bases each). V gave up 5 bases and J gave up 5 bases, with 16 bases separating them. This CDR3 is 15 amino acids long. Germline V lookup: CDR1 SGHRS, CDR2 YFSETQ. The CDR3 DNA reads TGCGCCAGCAGGGGGACGGTGCAGGGTACCGGGGAGCTGTTTTTT. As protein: CASRGTVQGTGELFF.

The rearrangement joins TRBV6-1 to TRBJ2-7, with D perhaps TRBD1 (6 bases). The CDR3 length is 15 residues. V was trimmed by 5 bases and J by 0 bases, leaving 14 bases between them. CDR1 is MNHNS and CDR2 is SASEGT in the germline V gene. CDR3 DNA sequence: TGTGCCAGCAGTTTACAGGGTACCCTCTCCTACGAGCAGTACTTC. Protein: CASSLQGTLSYEQYF.

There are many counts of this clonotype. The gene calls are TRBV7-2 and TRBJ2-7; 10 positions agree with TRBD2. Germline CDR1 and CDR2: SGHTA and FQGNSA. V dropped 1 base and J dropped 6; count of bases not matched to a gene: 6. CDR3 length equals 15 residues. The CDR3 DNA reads TGTGCCAGCAGCTTAGGGTCTAGCGGGAGTGGCGAGCAGTACTTC. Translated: CASSLGSSGSGEQYF. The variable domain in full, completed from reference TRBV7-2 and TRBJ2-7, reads GAGVSQSPSNKVTEKGKDVELRCDPISGHTALYWYRQSLGQGLEFLIYFQGNSAPDKSGLPSDRFSAERTGGSVSTLTIQRTQQEDSAVYLCASSLGSSGSGEQYFGPGTRLTVT.

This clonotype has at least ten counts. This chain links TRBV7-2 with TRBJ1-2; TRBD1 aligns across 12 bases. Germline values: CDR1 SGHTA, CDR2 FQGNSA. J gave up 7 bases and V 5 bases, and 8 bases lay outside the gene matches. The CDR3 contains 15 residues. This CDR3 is CASSTGQGATGGYTF. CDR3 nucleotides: TGTGCCAGCAGCACGGGACAGGGGGCGACGGGTGGCTACACCTTC.

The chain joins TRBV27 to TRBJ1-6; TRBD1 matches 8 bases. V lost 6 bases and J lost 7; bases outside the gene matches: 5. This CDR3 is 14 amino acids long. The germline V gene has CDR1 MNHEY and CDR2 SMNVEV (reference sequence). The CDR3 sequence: CASRTRGLNSPLHF. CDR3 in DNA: TGTGCCAGCAGAACCAGGGGGCTGAATTCACCCCTCCACTTT.